A single sample is the source of the 3 T cell receptor beta chains below, sequenced in a study of beta chain features in type 1 diabetes. Study-wide findings and caveats: In every one of the four CD4+ subsets, TCRB CDR3s were moderately but significantly shorter in Type 1 diabetes patients.

Sequenced material consisted of expressed TCRB transcripts (all of the isolated RNA was reverse transcribed). Profiled with immunoSEQ multiplex PCR; TCRdb holds only in-frame clones, not every one. Counted here are some 190,000 clones, approximately 7.9% occurring once; the ten biggest clones make up approximately 0.5%. No cognate antigen is known for these TCRs. What was sequenced was central memory CD4+ T cells from blood. These receptors were collected from a man between 18 and 35 years old with type 1 diabetes.

This clone was seen repeatedly, ten times or more. This chain connects TRBV14 to TRBJ2-5; no clear D. The CDR3 has 13 amino acids. V was trimmed by 4 bases and J by 1 base, leaving 7 bases between them. Germline V gene data show CDR1 as SGHDN and CDR2 as FVKESK. The CDR3 DNA reads as TGTGCCAGCAGCCCACAGCTCCAAGAGACCCAGTACTTC. Residues: CASSPQLQETQYF.

This clone was found a few times. The rearrangement uses TRBV28 and TRBJ1-2, with D perhaps matching TRBD1 (5 bases). Trimming took 2 bases from V and 3 from J, leaving 13 bases between them. The CDR3 spans 15 residues. In germline, CDR1 is MDHEN, CDR2 SYDVKM. The DNA for the CDR3 is TGTGCCAGCAGTTTAGGGGCAGGATCTGACTATGGCTACACCTTC. Protein: CASSLGAGSDYGYTF.

A few counts support this clone. The V and J genes are TRBV7-2 and TRBJ2-5; 8 bases line up with TRBD1. Germline CDR1 reads SGHTA; CDR2 reads FQGNSA. The CDR3 contains 16 residues. The junction had 9 bases not matched to a gene; V was cut back by 3 bases and J by 3 bases. CDR3 in amino acids: CASSFVSGQGKETQYF. The DNA of the CDR3 is TGTGCCAGCAGCTTTGTGAGTGGACAGGGAAAAGAGACCCAGTACTTC. Full variable domain (outside the CDR3, taken from reference TRBV7-2 and TRBJ2-5): GAGVSQSPSNKVTEKGKDVELRCDPISGHTALYWYRQSLGQGLEFLIYFQGNSAPDKSGLPSDRFSAERTGGSVSTLTIQRTQQEDSAVYLCASSFVSGQGKETQYFGPGTRLLVL.